These 9 T cell receptor beta chains were all obtained from the same sample, sequenced in a study of blood T cell repertoires in COVID-19. Clones were sequenced by immunoSEQ multiplex PCR, and TCRdb holds only the in-frame ones, with some missing. The sample has approximately 300,000 clones, around four fifths seen once. Sequencing input: peripheral blood. Receptors were obtained from a woman aged 45-65 years with acute or convalescent COVID-19.

This clone has only a few counts. The chain joins TRBV6-7 to TRBJ1-1, with a tentative D call TRBD1 (5 bases). TRBV6-7 is classed as an ORF, of uncertain function. Trimming stripped 10 bases from V and 3 bases from J, with 18 bases between. The CDR3 is made up of 14 amino acids. The CDR3 is CAIPLPGFDTEAFF. The CDR3 region has the DNA TGTGCCATTCCACTACCAGGGTTTGACACTGAAGCTTTCTTT.

The rearrangement uses TRBV7-3 and TRBJ1-2; the D is unclear. Trimming stripped 6 bases from V and 6 bases from J, with 14 bases between. The CDR3 totals 13 residues. Germline V lookup: CDR1 SGHTA, CDR2 FQGTGA. This CDR3 is CASSFDLGNGYTF. In nucleotides, the CDR3 is TGTGCCAGCAGTTTCGACCTCGGGAATGGCTACACCTTC.

The rearrangement uses TRBV21-1 and TRBJ1-6; the D call in the table, TRBD1, was not verified against the DNA. TRBV21-1 has pseudogene status. This CDR3 is 17 amino acids long. This chain's CDR3 is CASSKIPPPGINSPLHF. The CDR3 nucleotides are TGTGCCAGCAGCAAAATCCCTCCCCCAGGGATTAATTCACCCCTCCACTTT.

This clone was detected only a few times. The gene calls are TRBV10-3 and TRBJ2-3, with 11 bases lining up with TRBD2. CDR3 length: 17 amino acids. V shed 6 bases, J shed 0 bases, and the junction held 8 bases outside the gene matches. CDR1 and CDR2 from the germline V gene are ENHRY and SYGVKD. CDR3 protein: CAISRGGTSGSTDTQYF. In nucleotides, the CDR3 is TGTGCCATCAGCCGAGGAGGGACTAGCGGTAGCACAGATACGCAGTATTTT.

The chain recombines TRBV9 with TRBJ2-3; TRBD2 is a possible D gene (5 bases). This CDR3 region has 15 residues. Trimming stripped 4 bases from V and 3 bases from J, with 15 bases between. CDR1 is SGDLS, CDR2 YYNGEE, per germline. The CDR3 DNA reads as TGTGCCAGCAGCCCTCTTGGGAGAGGAACAGATACGCAGTATTTT. Protein product: CASSPLGRGTDTQYF.

The chain recombines TRBV7-9 with TRBJ2-2; TRBD1 might be the D (7 bases). The length of the CDR3 is 14 residues. The V gene lost 3 bases and the J gene lost 6 bases, with 11 bases spanning the gap. Germline CDR1 reads SEHNR; CDR2 reads FQNEAQ (reference sequence). The CDR3 region is CASSLAGGSGELFF. CDR3 sequence (DNA): TGTGCCAGCAGCTTGGCAGGGGGGTCCGGGGAGCTGTTTTTT.

V gene TRBV4-1 combines with J gene TRBJ1-2; D unclear. The germline V gene encodes CDR1 MGHRA and CDR2 YSYEKL. This CDR3 region has 19 residues. Trimming left V 1 base short and J 2 bases short, with 23 bases between. The CDR3 sequence is CASSQGSLWPRGSNYGYTF. The CDR3 DNA is TGCGCCAGCAGCCAAGGCTCCCTATGGCCGAGAGGATCGAACTATGGCTACACCTTC.

The J gene is TRBJ2-1, the V gene TRBV2; weak D call: TRBD1 (5 bases). The V end was cut by 3 bases, the J end by 9 bases, with 15 bases between. The CDR3 has 14 residues. CDR1 is SNHLY, CDR2 FYNNEI, per germline. The CDR3 DNA sequence: TGTGCCAGCAGTGATATCAGGGTTGGGGTTGAGCAGTTCTTC. Translation: CASSDIRVGVEQFF.

The rearrangement joins TRBV5-4 to TRBJ2-3; TRBD2 aligns across 13 bases. V lost 1 base and J lost 9; bases outside the gene matches: 5. Germline V gene lookup returns CDR1 SGHNT and CDR2 YYREEE (reference sequence). CDR3 length: 15 amino acids. Written as DNA, the CDR3 is TGTGCCAGCAGCTTGACACTAGCGGGGGGGCGGACGCAGTATTTT. Amino acids: CASSLTLAGGRTQYF. Based on the CDR3 plus reference TRBV5-4 and TRBJ2-3, the full variable domain is ETGVTQSPTHLIKTRGQQVTLRCSSQSGHNTVSWYQQALGQGPQFIFQYYREEENGRGNFPPRFSGLQFPNYSSELNVNALELDDSALYLCASSLTLAGGRTQYFGPGTRLTVL.